The subject of this entry is one T cell receptor (beta chain). Its antigen is still unknown. The sample belongs to a study of cytomegalovirus exposure and HLA in healthy donors. Study in general: In an early release, HLA-typed donors contributed roughly 85 million unique TCR sequences.

The CDR3 consists of 16 residues. V shed 6 bases and J shed 6 bases, with 23 bases lying between them. Study results and limitations: Researchers reported that a few CMV-associated chains were confirmed in vitro as CMV antigen-specific.

Both 60 Vbeta primers and 13 Jbeta primers went into the PCR. Under the authors' procedure: The count from a later analysis was tens of millions of unique TCR beta chains, some 9.9 million of them shared. Method: immunoSEQ multiplex PCR; TCRdb's copy keeps in-frame clones and lacks some. V and J calls and clone size are those listed in that table; D and trimming were worked out from the DNA. The sample lists tens of thousands of clones; roughly 76% were seen once. The genes are TRBV23-1 and TRBJ1-2; no clear D gene. TRBV23-1 is identified as an open reading frame with a role that is uncertain. The sequenced sample consisted of PBMCs. The TCR sequence derives from a man aged 60-69 years in good health and CMV-seropositive. CDR3 coding DNA: TGCGCCAGCAGGCACGTTTCCAAGAGGATAGGTGATGGCTACACCTTC. Translated, it gives CASRHVSKRIGDGYTF.